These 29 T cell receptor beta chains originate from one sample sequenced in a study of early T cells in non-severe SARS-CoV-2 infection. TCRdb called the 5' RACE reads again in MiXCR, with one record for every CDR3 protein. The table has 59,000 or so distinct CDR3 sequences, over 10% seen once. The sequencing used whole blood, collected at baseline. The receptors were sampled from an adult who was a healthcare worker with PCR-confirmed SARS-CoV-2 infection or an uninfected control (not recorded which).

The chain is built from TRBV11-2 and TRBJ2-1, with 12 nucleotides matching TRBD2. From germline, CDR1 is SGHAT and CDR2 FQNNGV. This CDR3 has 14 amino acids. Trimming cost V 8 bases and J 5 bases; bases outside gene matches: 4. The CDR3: CASLGLAGNNEQFF. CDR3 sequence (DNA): TGTGCCAGCCTGGGACTAGCGGGCAACAATGAGCAGTTCTTC.

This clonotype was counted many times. The chain's CDR3 is CSARVRTTSYEQYF. The DNA for the CDR3 is TGCAGTGCTAGAGTGAGGACTACCTCCTACGAGCAGTACTTC. The chain is built from TRBV20-1 and TRBJ2-7; weak D call: TRBD2 (6 bases). V lost 1 base and J 0 bases, leaving 10 bases between the germline ends. CDR1 is DFQATT and CDR2 is SNEGSKA in the germline V gene (reference sequence). This CDR3 region has 14 residues.

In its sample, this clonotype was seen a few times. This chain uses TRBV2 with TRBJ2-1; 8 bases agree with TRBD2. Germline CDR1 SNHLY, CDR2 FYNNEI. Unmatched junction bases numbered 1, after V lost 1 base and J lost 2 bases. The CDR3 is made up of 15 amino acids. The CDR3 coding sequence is TGTGCCAGCAGTGAAGAGCGGGAGCCCTACAATGAGCAGTTCTTC. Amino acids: CASSEEREPYNEQFF.

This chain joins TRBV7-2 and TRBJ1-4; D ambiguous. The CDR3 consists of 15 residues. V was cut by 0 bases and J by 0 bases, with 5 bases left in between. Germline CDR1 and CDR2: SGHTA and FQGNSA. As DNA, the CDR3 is TGTGCCAGCAGCTTAGCCGTTGCAACTAATGAAAAACTGTTTTTT. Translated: CASSLAVATNEKLFF.

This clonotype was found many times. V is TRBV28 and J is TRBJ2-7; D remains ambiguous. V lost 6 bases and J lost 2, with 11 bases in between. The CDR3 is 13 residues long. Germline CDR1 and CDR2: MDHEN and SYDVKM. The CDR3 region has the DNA TGTGCCAGCAGCCCAGTCGGCCCCTACGAGCAGTACTTC. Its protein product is CASSPVGPYEQYF.

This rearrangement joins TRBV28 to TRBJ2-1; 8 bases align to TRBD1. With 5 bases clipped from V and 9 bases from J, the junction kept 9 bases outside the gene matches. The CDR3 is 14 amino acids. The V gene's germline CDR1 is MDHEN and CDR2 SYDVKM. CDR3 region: CASSIQTGDLEQFF. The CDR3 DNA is TGTGCCAGCAGTATCCAGACAGGGGATCTTGAGCAGTTCTTC.

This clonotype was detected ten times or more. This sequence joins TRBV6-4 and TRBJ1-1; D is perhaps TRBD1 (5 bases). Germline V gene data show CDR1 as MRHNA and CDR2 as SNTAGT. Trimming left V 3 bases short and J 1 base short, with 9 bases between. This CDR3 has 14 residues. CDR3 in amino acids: CASSDGGGNTEAFF. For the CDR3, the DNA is TGTGCCAGCAGTGATGGGGGTGGGAACACTGAAGCTTTCTTT.

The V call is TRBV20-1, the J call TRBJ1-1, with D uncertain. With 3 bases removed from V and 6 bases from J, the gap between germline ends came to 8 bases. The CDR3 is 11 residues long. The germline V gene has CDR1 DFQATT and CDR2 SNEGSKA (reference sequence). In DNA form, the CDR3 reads TGCAGTGCTAGGGGCGGATCTGAAGCTTTCTTT. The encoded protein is CSARGGSEAFF.

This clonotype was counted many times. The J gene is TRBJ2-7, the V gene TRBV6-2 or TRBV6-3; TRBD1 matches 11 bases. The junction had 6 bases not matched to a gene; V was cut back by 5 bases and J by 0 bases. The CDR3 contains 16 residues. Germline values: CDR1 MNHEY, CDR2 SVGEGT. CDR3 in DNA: TGTGCCAGCAGTCGGACAGGGGGCACATTCTCCTACGAGCAGTACTTC. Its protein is CASSRTGGTFSYEQYF.

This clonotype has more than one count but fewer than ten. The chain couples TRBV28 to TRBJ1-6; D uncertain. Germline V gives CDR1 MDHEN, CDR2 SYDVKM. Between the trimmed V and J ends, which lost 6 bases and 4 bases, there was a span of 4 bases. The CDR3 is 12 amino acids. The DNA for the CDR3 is TGTGCCAGCAGACCGTATAATTCACCCCTCCACTTT. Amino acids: CASRPYNSPLHF.

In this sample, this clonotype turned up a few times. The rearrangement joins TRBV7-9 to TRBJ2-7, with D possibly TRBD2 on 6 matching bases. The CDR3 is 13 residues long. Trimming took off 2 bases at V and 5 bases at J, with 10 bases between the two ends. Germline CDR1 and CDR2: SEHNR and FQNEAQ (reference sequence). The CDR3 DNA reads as TGTGCCAGCAGCTTACGGGGCGGGGACGAGCAGTACTTC. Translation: CASSLRGGDEQYF.

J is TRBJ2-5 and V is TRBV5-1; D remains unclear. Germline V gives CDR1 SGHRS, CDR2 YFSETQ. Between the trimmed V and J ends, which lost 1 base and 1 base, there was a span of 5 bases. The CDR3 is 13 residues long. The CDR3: CASSLHSQETQYF. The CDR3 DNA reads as TGCGCCAGCAGCTTGCACAGCCAAGAGACCCAGTACTTC.

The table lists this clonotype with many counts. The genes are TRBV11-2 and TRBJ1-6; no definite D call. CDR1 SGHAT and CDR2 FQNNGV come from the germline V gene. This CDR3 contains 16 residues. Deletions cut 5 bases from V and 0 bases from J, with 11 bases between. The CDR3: CASSRTGSSYNSPLHF. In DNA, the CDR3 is TGTGCCAGCAGCCGGACCGGCAGCTCCTATAATTCACCCCTCCACTTT. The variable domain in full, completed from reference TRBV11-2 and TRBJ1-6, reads EAGVAQSPRYKIIEKRQSVAFWCNPISGHATLYWYQQILGQGPKLLIQFQNNGVVDDSQLPKDRFSAERLKGVDSTLKIQPAKLEDSAVYLCASSRTGSSYNSPLHFGNGTRLTVT.

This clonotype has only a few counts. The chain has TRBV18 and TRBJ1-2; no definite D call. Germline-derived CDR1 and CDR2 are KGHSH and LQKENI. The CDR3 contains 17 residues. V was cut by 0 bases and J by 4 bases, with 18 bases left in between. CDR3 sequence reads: CASSPPGGVLEGYGYTF. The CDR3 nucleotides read TGTGCCAGCTCACCACCTGGCGGGGTCCTTGAGGGCTATGGCTACACCTTC. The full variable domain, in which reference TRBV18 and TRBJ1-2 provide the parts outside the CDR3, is NAGVMQNPRHLVRRRGQEARLRCSPMKGHSHVYWYRQLPEEGLKFMVYLQKENIIDESGMPKERFSAEFPKEGPSILRIQQVVRGDSAAYFCASSPPGGVLEGYGYTFGSGTRLTVV.

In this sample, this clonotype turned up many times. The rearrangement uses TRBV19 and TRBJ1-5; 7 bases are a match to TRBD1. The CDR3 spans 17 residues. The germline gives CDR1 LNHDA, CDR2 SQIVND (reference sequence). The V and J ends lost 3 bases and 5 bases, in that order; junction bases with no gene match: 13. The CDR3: CASSIGTVRRRDQPQHF. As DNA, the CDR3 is TGTGCCAGTAGTATCGGGACAGTGAGACGTCGCGATCAGCCCCAGCATTTT. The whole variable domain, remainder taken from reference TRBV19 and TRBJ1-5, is DGGITQSPKYLFRKEGQNVTLSCEQNLNHDAMYWYRQDPGQGLRLIYYSQIVNDFQKGDIAEGYSVSREKKESFPLTVTSAQKNPTAFYLCASSIGTVRRRDQPQHFGDGTRLSIL.

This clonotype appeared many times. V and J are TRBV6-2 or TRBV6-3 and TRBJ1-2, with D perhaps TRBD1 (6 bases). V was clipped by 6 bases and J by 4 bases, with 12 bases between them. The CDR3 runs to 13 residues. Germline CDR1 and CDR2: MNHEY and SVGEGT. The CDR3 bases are TGTGCCAGCAGCCGGACAGTCATCTATGGCTACACCTTC. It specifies CASSRTVIYGYTF.

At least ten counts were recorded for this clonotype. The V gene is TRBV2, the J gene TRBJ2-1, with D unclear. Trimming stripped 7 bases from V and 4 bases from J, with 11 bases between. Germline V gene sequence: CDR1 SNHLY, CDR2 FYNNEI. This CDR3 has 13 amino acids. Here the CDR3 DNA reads TGTGCCAGCATGAAGGACGGTTACAATGAGCAGTTCTTC. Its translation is CASMKDGYNEQFF.

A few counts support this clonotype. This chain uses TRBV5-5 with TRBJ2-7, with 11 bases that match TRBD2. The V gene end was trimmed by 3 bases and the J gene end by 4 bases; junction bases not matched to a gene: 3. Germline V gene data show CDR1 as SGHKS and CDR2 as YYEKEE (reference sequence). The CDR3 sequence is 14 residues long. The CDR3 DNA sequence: TGTGCCAGCAGCTCTTTAGCGGGAGGGTACGAGCAGTACTTC. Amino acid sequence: CASSSLAGGYEQYF.

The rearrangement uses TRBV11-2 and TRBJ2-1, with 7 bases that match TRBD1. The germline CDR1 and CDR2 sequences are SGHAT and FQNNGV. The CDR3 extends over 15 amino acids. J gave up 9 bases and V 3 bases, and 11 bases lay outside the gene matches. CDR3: CASSLIRTGWAEQFF. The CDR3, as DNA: TGTGCCAGCAGCTTGATCCGGACAGGATGGGCTGAGCAGTTCTTC.

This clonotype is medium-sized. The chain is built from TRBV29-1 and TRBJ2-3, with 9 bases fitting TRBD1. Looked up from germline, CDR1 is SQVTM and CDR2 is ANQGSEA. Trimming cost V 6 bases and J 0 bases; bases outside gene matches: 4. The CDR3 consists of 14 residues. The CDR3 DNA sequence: TGCAGCGTCTACAGGGGGCAGAGCACAGATACGCAGTATTTT. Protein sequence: CSVYRGQSTDTQYF.

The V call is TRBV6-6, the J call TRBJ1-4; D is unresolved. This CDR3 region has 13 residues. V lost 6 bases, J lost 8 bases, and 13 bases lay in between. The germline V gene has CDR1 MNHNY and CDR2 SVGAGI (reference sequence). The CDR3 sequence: CASSRVGREKLFF. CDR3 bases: TGTGCCAGCAGCCGAGTGGGTCGGGAAAAACTGTTTTTT.

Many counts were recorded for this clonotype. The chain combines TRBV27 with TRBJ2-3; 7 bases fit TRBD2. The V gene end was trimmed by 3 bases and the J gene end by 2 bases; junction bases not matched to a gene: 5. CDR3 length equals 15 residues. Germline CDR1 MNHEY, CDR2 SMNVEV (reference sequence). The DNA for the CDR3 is TGTGCCAGCAGTTTCGGGGGGTCGCCCACAGATACGCAGTATTTT. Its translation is CASSFGGSPTDTQYF.

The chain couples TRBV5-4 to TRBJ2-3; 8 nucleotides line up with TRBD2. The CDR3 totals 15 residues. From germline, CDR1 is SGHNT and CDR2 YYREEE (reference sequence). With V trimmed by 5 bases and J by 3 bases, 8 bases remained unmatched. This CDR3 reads CASRSGTRGTDTQYF. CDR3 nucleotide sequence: TGTGCCAGCAGGTCCGGGACTAGGGGGACAGATACGCAGTATTTT. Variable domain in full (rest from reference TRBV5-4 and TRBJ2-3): ETGVTQSPTHLIKTRGQQVTLRCSSQSGHNTVSWYQQALGQGPQFIFQYYREEENGRGNFPPRFSGLQFPNYSSELNVNALELDDSALYLCASRSGTRGTDTQYFGPGTRLTVL.

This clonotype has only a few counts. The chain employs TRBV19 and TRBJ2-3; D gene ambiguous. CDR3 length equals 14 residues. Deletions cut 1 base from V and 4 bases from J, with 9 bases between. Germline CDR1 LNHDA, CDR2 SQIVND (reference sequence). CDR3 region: CASSIVQAADTQYF. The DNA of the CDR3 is TGTGCCAGTAGTATAGTCCAAGCAGCAGATACGCAGTATTTT.

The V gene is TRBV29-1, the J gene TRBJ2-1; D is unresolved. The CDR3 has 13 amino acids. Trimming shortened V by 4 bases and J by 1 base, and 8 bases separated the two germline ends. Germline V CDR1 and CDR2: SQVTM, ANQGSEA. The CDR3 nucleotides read TGCAGCGTTGTGGATGGGTCCTACAATGAGCAGTTCTTC. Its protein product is CSVVDGSYNEQFF.

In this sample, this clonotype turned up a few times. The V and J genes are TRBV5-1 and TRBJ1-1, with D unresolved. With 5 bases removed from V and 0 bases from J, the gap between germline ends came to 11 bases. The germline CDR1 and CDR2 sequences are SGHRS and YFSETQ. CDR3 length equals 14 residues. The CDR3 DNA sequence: TGCGCCAGCAGGGGAGCACCGCTGAACACTGAAGCTTTCTTT. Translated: CASRGAPLNTEAFF.

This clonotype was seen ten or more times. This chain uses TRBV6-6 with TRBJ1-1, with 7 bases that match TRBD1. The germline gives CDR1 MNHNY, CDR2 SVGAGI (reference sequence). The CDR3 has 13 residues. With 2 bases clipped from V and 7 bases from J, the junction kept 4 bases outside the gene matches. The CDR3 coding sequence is TGTGCCAGCAGTTACATCCGACAGGGTGAAGCTTTCTTT. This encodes CASSYIRQGEAFF.

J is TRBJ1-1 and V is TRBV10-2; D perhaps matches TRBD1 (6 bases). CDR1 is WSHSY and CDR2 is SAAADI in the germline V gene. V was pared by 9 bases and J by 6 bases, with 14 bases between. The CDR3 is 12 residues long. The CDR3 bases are TGCGCCAGTTGGTCAGGGGAGGCTGAAGCTTTCTTT. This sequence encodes CASWSGEAEAFF.

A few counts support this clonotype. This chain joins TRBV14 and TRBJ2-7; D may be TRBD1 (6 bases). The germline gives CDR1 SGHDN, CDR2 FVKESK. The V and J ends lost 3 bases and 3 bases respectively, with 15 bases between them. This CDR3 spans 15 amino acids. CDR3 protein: CASSQENRDDYEQYF. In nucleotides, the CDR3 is TGTGCCAGCAGCCAGGAGAACAGGGACGACTACGAGCAGTACTTC. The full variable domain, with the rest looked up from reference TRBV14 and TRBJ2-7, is EAGVTQFPSHSVIEKGQTVTLRCDPISGHDNLYWYRRVMGKEIKFLLHFVKESKQDESGMPNNRFLAERTGGTYSTLKVQPAELEDSGVYFCASSQENRDDYEQYFGPGTRLTVT.